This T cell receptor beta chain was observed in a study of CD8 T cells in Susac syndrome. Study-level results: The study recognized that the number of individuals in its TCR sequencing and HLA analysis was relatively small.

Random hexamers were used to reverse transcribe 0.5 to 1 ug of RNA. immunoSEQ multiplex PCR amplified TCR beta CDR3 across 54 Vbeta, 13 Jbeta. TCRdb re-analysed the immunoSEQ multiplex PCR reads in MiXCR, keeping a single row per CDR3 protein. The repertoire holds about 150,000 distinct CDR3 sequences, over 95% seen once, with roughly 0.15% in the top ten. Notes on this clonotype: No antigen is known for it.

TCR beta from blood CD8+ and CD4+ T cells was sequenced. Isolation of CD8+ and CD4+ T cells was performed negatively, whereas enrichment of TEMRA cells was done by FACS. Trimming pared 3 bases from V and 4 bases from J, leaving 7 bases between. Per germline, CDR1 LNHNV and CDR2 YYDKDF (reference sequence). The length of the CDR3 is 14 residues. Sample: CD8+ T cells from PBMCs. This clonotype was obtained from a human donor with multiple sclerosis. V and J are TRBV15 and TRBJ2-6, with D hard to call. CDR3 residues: CATSSSVGANVLTF. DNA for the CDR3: TGTGCCACCAGCAGTTCGGTAGGGGCCAACGTCCTGACTTTC.